This entry features one T cell receptor beta chain sequence. The V gene's germline CDR1 is MNHEY and CDR2 SVGAGI. CDR3 length: 13 amino acids. V dropped 6 bases and J dropped 6; count of bases not matched to a gene: 2. This record comes from a study of blood T cell repertoires in COVID-19. Study-wide context: Material from acute and convalescent COVID-19 was sourced from the United States, Italy and Spain. The cDNA or gDNA used as material had been derived from T cells, B-cell-depleted T cells, or PBMCs.

Methods used by the authors: Estimation of nucleated cell counts was performed using reference gene primer amplification. The repertoire was sequenced with immunoSEQ multiplex PCR; TCRdb's copy has only in-frame clones and lacks some. V, J and clone size reflect that table, while D and trimming were determined from the DNA. The sample lists some 150,000 clones, approximately 88% occurring once. V and J are TRBV6-5 and TRBJ2-2, with TRBD1 identical over 9 bases. The sequencing input was peripheral blood. The source is a woman between 50 and 59 years old with acute or convalescent COVID-19. The CDR3 nucleotides are TGTGCCAGCAGACAGGGGGCTGCCGGGGAGCTGTTTTTT. Protein: CASRQGAAGELFF.